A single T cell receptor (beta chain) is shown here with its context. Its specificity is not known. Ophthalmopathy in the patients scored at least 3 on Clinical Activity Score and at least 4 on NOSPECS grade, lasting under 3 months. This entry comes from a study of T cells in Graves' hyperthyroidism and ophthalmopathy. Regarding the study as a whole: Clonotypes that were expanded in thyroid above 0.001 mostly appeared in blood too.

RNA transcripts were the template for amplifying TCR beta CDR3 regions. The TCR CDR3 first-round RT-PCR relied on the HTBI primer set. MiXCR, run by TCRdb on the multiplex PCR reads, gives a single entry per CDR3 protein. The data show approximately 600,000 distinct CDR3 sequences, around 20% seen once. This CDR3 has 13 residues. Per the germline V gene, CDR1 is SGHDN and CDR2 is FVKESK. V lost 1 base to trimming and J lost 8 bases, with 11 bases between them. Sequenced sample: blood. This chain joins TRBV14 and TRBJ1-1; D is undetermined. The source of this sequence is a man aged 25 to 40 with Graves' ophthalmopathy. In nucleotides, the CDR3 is TGTGCCAGCAGCCAAGGATCCCGCAGGGAAGCTTTCTTT. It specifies CASSQGSRREAFF.